This entry lists 2 T cell receptor beta chains sequenced from one sample in a study of T cell repertoires in cytomegalovirus infection. TCRdb re-called the reads with MiXCR, one entry per CDR3 protein. The sample includes 150,000 to 200,000 distinct CDR3 sequences, roughly 14% of them seen just once. The specimen was PBMCs. Receptors were obtained from a human donor in good health (CMV status not recorded). Some clones in this sample may be carry-over from other donors' samples.

The rearrangement links TRBV6-4 to TRBJ2-3, with D uncertain. CDR3 size: 13 residues. The V gene lost 2 bases and the J gene lost 0 bases, with 3 bases spanning the gap. Looked up from germline, CDR1 is MRHNA and CDR2 is SNTAGT. The CDR3 DNA sequence: TGTGCCAGCAGTGACGGGAGCACAGATACGCAGTATTTT. Amino acid sequence: CASSDGSTDTQYF.

This clonotype has just a few counts. This chain links TRBV12-3 or TRBV12-4 with TRBJ1-1, with a weak D call TRBD1 (6 bases). The CDR3 is 14 residues long. V dropped 7 bases and J dropped 0 bases, with 12 bases sitting between them. The CDR3 DNA sequence: TGTGCCAGCACCCAGGGGTTTATGAACACTGAAGCTTTCTTT. It codes for CASTQGFMNTEAFF.